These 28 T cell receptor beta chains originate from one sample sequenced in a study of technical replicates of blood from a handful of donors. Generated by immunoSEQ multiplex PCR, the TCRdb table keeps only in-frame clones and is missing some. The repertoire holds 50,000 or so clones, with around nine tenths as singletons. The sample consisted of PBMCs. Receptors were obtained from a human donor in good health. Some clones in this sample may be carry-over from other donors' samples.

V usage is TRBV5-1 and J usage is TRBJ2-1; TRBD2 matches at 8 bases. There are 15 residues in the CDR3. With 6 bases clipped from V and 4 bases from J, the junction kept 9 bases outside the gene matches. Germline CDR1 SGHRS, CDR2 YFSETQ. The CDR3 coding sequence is TGCGCCAGCACCCGCGACGGCGGGGGGTACAATGAGCAGTTCTTC. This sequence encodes CASTRDGGGYNEQFF.

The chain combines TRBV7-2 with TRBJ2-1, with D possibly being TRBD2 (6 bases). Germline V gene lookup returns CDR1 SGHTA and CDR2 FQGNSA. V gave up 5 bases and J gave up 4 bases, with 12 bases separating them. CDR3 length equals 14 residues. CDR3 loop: CASSTWRDYNEQFF. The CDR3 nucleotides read TGTGCCAGCAGCACCTGGAGGGATTACAATGAGCAGTTCTTC.

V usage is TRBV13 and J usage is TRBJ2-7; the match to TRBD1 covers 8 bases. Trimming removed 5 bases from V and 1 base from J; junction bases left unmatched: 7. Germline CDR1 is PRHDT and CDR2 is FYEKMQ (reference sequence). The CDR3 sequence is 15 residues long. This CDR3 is CASSTGQGTSYEQYF. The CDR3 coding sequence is TGTGCCAGCAGCACCGGACAGGGAACATCCTACGAGCAGTACTTC.

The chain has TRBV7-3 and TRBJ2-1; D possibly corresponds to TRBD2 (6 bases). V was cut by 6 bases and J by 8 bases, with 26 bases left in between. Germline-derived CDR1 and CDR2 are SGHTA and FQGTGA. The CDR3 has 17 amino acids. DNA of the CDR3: TGTGCCAGCAGTAAGGAGATGGGTCTGGGCAGGAGGGATGAGCAGTTCTTC. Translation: CASSKEMGLGRRDEQFF.

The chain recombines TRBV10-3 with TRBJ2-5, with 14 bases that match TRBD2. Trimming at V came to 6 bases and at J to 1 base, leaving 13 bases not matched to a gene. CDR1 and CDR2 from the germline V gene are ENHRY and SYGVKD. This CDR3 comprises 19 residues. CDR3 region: CAIRSTPGLAGEPQETQYF. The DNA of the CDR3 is TGTGCCATCAGAAGTACTCCGGGACTAGCGGGAGAACCCCAAGAGACCCAGTACTTC.

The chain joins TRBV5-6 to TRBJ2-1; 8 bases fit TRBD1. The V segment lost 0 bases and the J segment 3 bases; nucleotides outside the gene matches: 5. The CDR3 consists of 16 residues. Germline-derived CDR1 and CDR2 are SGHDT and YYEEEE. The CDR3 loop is CASSLAQGAFYNEQFF. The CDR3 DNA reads TGTGCCAGCAGCTTGGCGCAGGGGGCCTTCTACAATGAGCAGTTCTTC. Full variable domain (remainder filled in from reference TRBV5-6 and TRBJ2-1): DAGVTQSPTHLIKTRGQQVTLRCSPKSGHDTVSWYQQALGQGPQFIFQYYEEEERQRGNFPDRFSGHQFPNYSSELNVNALLLGDSALYLCASSLAQGAFYNEQFFGPGTRLTVL.

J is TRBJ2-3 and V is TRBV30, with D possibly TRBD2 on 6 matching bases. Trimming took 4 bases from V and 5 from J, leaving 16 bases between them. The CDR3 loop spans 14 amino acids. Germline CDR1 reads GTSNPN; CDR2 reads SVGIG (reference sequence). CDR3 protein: CAWTPGLVGDTQYF. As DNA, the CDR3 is TGTGCCTGGACGCCGGGACTCGTCGGAGATACGCAGTATTTT.

CDR3 sequence (DNA): TGTGCCAGCAGCAAACCTGGGACAGCGAAGAGGAGGACTGAAGCTTTCTTT. Its protein product is CASSKPGTAKRRTEAFF. The chain employs TRBV7-9 and TRBJ1-1; 7 nucleotides align to TRBD1. The V segment lost 5 bases and the J segment 5 bases; nucleotides outside the gene matches: 17. Looked up from germline, CDR1 is SEHNR and CDR2 is FQNEAQ (reference sequence). The CDR3 runs 17 residues.

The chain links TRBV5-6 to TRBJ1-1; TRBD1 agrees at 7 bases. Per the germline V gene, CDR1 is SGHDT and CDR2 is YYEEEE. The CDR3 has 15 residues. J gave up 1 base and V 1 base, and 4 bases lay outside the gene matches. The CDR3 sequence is CASSLMGQRNTEAFF. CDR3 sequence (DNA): TGTGCCAGCAGCTTGATGGGACAGCGGAACACTGAAGCTTTCTTT. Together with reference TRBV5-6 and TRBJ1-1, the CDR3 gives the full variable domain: DAGVTQSPTHLIKTRGQQVTLRCSPKSGHDTVSWYQQALGQGPQFIFQYYEEEERQRGNFPDRFSGHQFPNYSSELNVNALLLGDSALYLCASSLMGQRNTEAFFGQGTRLTVV.

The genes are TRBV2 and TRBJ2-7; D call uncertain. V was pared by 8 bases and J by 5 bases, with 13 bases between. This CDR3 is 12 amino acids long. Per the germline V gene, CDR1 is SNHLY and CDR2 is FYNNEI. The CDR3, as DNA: TGTGCCAGCTGGTCTTTGGGCAACGAGCAGTACTTC. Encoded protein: CASWSLGNEQYF.

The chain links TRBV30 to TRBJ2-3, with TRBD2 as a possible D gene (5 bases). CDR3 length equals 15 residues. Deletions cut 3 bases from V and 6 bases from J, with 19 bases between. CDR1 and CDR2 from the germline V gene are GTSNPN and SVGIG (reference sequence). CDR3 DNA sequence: TGTGCCTGGAGCGCCTTAAGAGGGATGACTGATACGCAGTATTTT. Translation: CAWSALRGMTDTQYF. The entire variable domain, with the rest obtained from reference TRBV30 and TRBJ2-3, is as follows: SQTIHQWPATLVQPVGSPLSLECTVEGTSNPNLYWYRQAAGRGLQLLFYSVGIGQISSEVPQNLSASRPQDRQFILSSKKLLLSDSGFYLCAWSALRGMTDTQYFGPGTRLTVL.

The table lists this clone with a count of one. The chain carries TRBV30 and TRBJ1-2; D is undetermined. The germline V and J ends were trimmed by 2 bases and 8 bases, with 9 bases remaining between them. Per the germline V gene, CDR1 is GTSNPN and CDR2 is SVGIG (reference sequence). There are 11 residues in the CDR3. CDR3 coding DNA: TGTGCCTGGAGTCTTCCCGGGGGCTACACCTTC. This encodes CAWSLPGGYTF.

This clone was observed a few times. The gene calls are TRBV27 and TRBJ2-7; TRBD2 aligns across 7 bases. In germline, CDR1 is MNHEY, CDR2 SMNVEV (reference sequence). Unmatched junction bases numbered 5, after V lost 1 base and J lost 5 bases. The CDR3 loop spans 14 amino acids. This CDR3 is CASSLLGGGNEQYF. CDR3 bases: TGTGCCAGCAGTTTATTGGGGGGGGGTAACGAGCAGTACTTC.

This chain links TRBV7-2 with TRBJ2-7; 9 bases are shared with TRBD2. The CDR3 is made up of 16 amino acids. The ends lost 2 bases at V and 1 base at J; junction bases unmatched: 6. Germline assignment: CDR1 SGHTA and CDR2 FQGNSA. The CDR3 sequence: CASSLQEREVSYEQYF. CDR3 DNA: TGTGCCAGCAGCTTACAGGAGCGGGAGGTTTCCTACGAGCAGTACTTC.

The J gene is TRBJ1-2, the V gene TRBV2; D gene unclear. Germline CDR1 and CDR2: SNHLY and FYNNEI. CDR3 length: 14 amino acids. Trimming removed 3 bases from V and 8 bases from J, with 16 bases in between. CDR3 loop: CASSDRAGIPGYTF. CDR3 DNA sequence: TGTGCCAGCAGTGATAGGGCGGGTATTCCGGGCTACACCTTC.

The CDR3 nucleotides are TGTGCCTATACCTTAGCGGGACGGGAATTCAATGAGCAGTTCTTC. It specifies CAYTLAGREFNEQFF. The chain is built from TRBV30 and TRBJ2-1; 8 bases match TRBD2. Per germline, CDR1 GTSNPN and CDR2 SVGIG (reference sequence). V dropped 7 bases and J dropped 6; count of bases not matched to a gene: 14. This CDR3 has 15 amino acids.

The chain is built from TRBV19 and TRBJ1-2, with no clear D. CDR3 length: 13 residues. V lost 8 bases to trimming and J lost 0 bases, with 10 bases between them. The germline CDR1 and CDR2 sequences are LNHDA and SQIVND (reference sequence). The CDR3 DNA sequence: TGTGCCAGTCGGGTTCGAGCTAACTATGGCTACACCTTC. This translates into CASRVRANYGYTF.

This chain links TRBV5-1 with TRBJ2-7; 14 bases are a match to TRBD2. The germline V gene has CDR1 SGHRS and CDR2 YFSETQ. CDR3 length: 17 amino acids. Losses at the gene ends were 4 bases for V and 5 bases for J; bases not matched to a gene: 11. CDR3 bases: TGCGCCAGCAGCCCCGGGACTAGCGGGAGAGTTGGGGACGAGCAGTACTTC. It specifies CASSPGTSGRVGDEQYF. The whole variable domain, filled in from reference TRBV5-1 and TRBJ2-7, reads KAGVTQTPRYLIKTRGQQVTLSCSPISGHRSVSWYQQTPGQGLQFLFEYFSETQRNKGNFPGRFSGRQFSNSRSEMNVSTLELGDSALYLCASSPGTSGRVGDEQYFGPGTRLTVT.

DNA of the CDR3: TGTGCCAGCAGCCGTATCAGGGCAGTTTCTTCCTATAATTCACCCCTCCACTTT. This encodes CASSRIRAVSSYNSPLHF. V is TRBV28 and J is TRBJ1-6; tentative D call: TRBD1 (5 bases). With 6 bases removed from V and 1 base from J, the gap between germline ends came to 19 bases. Germline values: CDR1 MDHEN, CDR2 SYDVKM. CDR3 size: 18 residues.

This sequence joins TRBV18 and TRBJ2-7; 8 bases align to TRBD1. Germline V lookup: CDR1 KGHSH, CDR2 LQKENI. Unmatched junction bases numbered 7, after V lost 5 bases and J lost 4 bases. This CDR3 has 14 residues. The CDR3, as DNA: TGTGCCAGCTCATCCGCAGGGGGCAGGTACGAGCAGTACTTC. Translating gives CASSSAGGRYEQYF.

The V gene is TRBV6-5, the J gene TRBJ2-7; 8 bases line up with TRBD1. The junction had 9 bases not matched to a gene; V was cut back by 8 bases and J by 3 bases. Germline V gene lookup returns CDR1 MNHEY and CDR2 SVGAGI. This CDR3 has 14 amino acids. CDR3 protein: CASGPTGGSYEQYF. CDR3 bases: TGTGCCAGCGGGCCCACAGGGGGAAGCTACGAGCAGTACTTC.

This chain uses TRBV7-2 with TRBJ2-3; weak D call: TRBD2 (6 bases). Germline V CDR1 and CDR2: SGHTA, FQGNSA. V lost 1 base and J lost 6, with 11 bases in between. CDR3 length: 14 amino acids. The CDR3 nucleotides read TGTGCCAGCAGCTTAGGGAGGGGAACGGATACGCAGTATTTT. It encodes CASSLGRGTDTQYF.

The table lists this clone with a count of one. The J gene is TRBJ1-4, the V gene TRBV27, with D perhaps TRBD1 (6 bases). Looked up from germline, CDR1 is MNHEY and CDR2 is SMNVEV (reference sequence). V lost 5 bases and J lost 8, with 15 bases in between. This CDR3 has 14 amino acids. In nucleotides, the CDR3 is TGTGCCAGCAGTCTACAGGGTATTGGAGAAAAACTGTTTTTT. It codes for CASSLQGIGEKLFF.

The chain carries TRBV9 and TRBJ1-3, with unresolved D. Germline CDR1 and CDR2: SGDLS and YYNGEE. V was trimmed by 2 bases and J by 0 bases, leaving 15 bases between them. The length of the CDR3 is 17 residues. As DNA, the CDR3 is TGTGCCAGCAGCGTCGCCGGATACGGAGACTCTGGAAACACCATATATTTT. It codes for CASSVAGYGDSGNTIYF.

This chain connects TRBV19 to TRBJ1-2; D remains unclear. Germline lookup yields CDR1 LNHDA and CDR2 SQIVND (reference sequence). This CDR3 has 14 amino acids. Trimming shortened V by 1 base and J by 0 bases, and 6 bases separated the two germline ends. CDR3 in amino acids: CASSIGQTNYGYTF. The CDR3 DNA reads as TGTGCCAGTAGTATAGGCCAGACTAACTATGGCTACACCTTC.

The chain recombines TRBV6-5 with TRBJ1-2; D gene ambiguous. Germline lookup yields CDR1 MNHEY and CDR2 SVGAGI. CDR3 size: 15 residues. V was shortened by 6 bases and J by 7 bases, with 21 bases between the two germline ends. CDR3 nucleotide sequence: TGTGCCAGCAGCCCAGGAGAGGGAACACCCCGTGGCTACACCTTC. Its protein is CASSPGEGTPRGYTF.

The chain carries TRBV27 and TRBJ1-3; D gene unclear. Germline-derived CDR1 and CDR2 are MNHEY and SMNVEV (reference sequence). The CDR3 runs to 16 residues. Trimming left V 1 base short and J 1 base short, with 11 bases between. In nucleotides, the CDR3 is TGTGCCAGCAGTTTATTCGCGGGAATATCTGGAAACACCATATATTTT. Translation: CASSLFAGISGNTIYF.

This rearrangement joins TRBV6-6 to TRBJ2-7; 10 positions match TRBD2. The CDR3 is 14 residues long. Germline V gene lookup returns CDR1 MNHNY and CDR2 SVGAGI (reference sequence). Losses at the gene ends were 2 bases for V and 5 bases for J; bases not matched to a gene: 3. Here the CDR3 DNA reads TGTGCCAGCAGTTACCCTAGCGGGAGCAACGAGCAGTACTTC. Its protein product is CASSYPSGSNEQYF.